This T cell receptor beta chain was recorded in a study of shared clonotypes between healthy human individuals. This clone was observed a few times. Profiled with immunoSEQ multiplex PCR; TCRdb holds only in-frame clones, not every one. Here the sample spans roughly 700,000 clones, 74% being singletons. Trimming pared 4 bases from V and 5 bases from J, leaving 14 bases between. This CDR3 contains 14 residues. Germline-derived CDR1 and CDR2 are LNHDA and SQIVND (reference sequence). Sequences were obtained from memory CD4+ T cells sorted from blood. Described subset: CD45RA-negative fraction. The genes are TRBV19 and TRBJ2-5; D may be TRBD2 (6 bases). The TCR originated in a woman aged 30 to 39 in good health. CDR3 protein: CASSTGTGIETQYF. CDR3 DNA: TGTGCCAGTAGTACCGGGACTGGGATCGAGACCCAGTACTTC.